The clone carrying this TCR beta chain was counted at least ten times. The antigen is unknown. This sample was taken from a study of T cells in Graves' hyperthyroidism and ophthalmopathy. Points from the study as a whole: Onset of ophthalmopathy came a median approximately 6 months after the model predicted it.

Looked up from germline, CDR1 is SGHKS and CDR2 is YYEKEE (reference sequence). With 1 base removed from V and 9 bases from J, the gap between germline ends came to 16 bases. The CDR3 is made up of 14 amino acids. RNA transcripts served as the template for amplifying TCR beta CDR3 regions. Primed by the HTBI set, a first-round RT-PCR was run on the TCR CDR3. TCRdb re-called the multiplex PCR reads with MiXCR, one entry per CDR3 protein. The sample lists some 550,000 distinct CDR3 sequences, about a sixth seen once, with around 3.5% in the top ten. The authors took PBMCs from 10 ml fresh peripheral blood.

The sample was blood. The receptor was derived from a woman aged 40 to 50 with Graves' ophthalmopathy. The chain is built from TRBV5-5 and TRBJ1-2; no firm D call. DNA of the CDR3: TGTGCCAGCAGCTTGTATCAGCGGACTATGCGCTACACCTTC. It encodes CASSLYQRTMRYTF.